Below, one TCR beta chain is given with its context. This clone was observed a single time. Its specific antigen is unknown. The record has no base qualities; no much larger clone is one base away. The sample is drawn from a study of cytomegalovirus exposure and HLA in healthy donors (dated by TCRdb to 2015 to 2018). Some background on the complete study: In an earlier analysis of approximately 640 of the donors, 276 Gb of sequence data and 120 million or so unique TCR beta sequences from about 179 million T cells were reported. To study patterns of TCR occurrence, a later analysis re-analyzed previously published TCR beta repertoires from under 750 donors and added high-resolution HLA genotyping. Both class I and class II loci were covered by HLA typing, at four-digit resolution. The study used immunosequencing to profile the T cell repertoires of around 600 subjects and linked those repertoires to cytomegalovirus serostatus. About five DR-DQ haplotypes were treated as single units for association and clustering because of strong linkage in the cohort. Besides the first cohort of around 700 subjects, a separate validation cohort made up of roughly 130 different subjects was used. Of the approximately 400 genotyped donors, approximately 83% fell in the genetic ancestry cluster associated with self-reported Caucasian donors. The aim of the study was to test whether cataloging public T cell receptors could identify signatures of past pathogen exposure. Genome-wide SNP genotypes for about 60% of the 666 donors were used in a later genetic analysis, which treated that subset as a discovery cohort. In the later analysis, no new phenotypic data were used to find candidate immune exposures; instead, reliance was placed on TCR beta sequences and their occurrence across donors. Donor age, sex, ethnicity and CMV serostatus were collected together with the repertoire data. Roughly 290 gigabases of sequencing data and tens of millions of unique TCR sequences made up an early release that covered fewer than 650 HLA-typed donors. The number of typed donors differed by locus: about 620-630 for A, B, C, DRB1 and DQB1; 500 to 550 for DQA1; approximately 600 for DPA1; and around 450 for DPB1. An earlier analysis of 587 of the donors used high-throughput TCR beta sequencing to judge whether each TCR beta V gene segment behaved as functional or pseudogenic. Among about 360 genotyped donors of the cohort, an average of around 240,000 unique TCR beta nucleotide sequences were sequenced per donor, around a sixth of them non-productive. Every repertoire in the discovery cohort had been generated on one and the same sequencing platform. To predict cytomegalovirus infection status, the study combined high-throughput TCR immunosequencing, statistical association of individual TCRs with disease status, and machine learning.

Library preparation used the immunoSEQ multiplex PCR assay. For the multiplex PCR, a mixture combining 60 forward primers for TCR Vbeta segments and 13 reverse primers for TCR Jbeta segments was used. The CDR3 region of rearranged TCR beta genes was amplified from genomic DNA by a multiplex PCR assay. Amplified TCR beta libraries were sequenced as 87-base-pair reads on the Illumina HiSeq System. Per the original workflow: Across the 500 to 850 repertoires, a later analysis counted 78 million or so unique TCR beta chains, around 11 million of which were shared by at least two donors. Raw reads were error-corrected and collapsed into unique sequences with a nearest-neighbor algorithm that merged closely related sequences to remove PCR and sequencing errors. V, D and J gene segments were assigned by aligning CDR3 sequences to IMGT reference sequences. For a sequence to be retained, a match of at least six nucleotides was required to both a V gene segment and a J gene segment. A rearrangement counted as productive if the CDR3 had no stop codons and remained in frame with V and J, and every other rearrangement counted as non-productive. Following IMGT convention, CDR3 was defined as the stretch from the second conserved V-encoded cysteine up to the conserved J-encoded phenylalanine. In an earlier analysis of 587 of the donors, sequences lacking an unambiguous match to a single V gene segment were excluded. In an earlier analysis of about 590 of the donors, a V segment was called functional when productive rearrangements were above 56.7%, and segregating when the standard deviation between donors exceeded 5%. A statistical classification framework was built to diagnose cytomegalovirus status from the catalog of TCR beta chain sequences. V and J gene assignment, in a later analysis, came from comparing TCR nucleotide sequences with IMGT/GENE-DB human TR gene sequences. A later analysis assigned CDR3 sequences and most-parsimonious VDJ recombination scenarios with the TCRdist pipeline. In a later analysis, each TCR beta chain was defined by its CDR3 amino acid sequence together with its V-gene family, and reads without a unique V-gene family were excluded. As a way to deal with suspected cross-contamination and a sequencing artifact, a later analysis dropped under 600 nucleotide sequences that were highly shared and had low generation probability. For each public chain, a later analysis derived a clonal expansion index from normalized ranks of inferred template counts within each repertoire. In a later analysis, generation probabilities were computed using a VDJ recombination model fitted to out-of-frame rearrangements, and the results were checked against IGoR. In a later analysis, TCR-TCR, TCR-HLA and TCR-CMV co-occurrence was scored with hypergeometric tests, and a repertoire-size bias correction was applied to TCR pairs. To estimate false discovery rates, a later analysis permuted the HLA or CMV assignments 20 times. In a later analysis, co-occurring TCRs were grouped using DBSCAN, and TCRdist sequence similarity was added for clustering within HLA-allele-positive subsets. Repertoires with fewer than 30,000 or more than 120,000 public chains, plus five repertoires with anomalous nucleotide sharing, were excluded from co-occurrence clustering. Here the immuneACCESS table is served through TCRdb, limited to in-frame sequences with V and J called. Missing clones are a known gap in these copies; in checked studies unresolved V genes cover under half, and the rest lacks a known reason. D and trimming were read from the DNA, whereas the V and J calls and clone size are those reported in that table. This sample is represented by 170,000 or so clones; around four fifths of them were singletons. The top ten clones comprise about 1.4% of the sample.

What the study reported, not specific to this receptor: In an earlier analysis of around 600 of the donors, most TCR beta V segments appeared in productive rearrangements about 87% or about 30% of the time, broadly matching IMGT annotations. The 87-base-pair reads could not distinguish some IMGT-functional V segments, including TRBV6-2 and TRBV6-3, so those segments were excluded. Most TCR sequences were observed very rarely across donors, whereas some public TCRs were present in many individuals. Because some donors lacked HLA typing at each locus, the association tests relied only on the typed subset. Immune exposure information for the cohort was limited to CMV serostatus. A later analysis found that most CMV-associated TCR beta chains appeared HLA-restricted, with HLA associations seemingly driven largely by CMV exposure. Presence/absence analyses assumed roughly uniform sequencing depth across donors, an assumption that may not hold. In a later analysis, the rate of TCR association differed among HLA loci, with DRB1 alleles having the most associated TCRs and HLA-C alleles having the fewest. In both the original and validation cohorts, the classifier was reported to diagnose cytomegalovirus status with high specificity and sensitivity. Assigning TCR associations to individual alleles was difficult when HLA alleles, especially DR and DQ, strongly co-occurred. In a later analysis, HLA-associated TCR beta chains were found to be more clonally expanded and to have lower generation probabilities than equally common non-associated chains. Because counts were too low, fewer than 20 rarely observed V segments, including chromosome 9 orphons, were excluded from the earlier analysis of a few hundred of the donors. A further reported finding was that TCR beta sequences accurately predicted the HLA-A and HLA-B alleles for most subjects in the first cohort. Specific HLA alleles were associated with around 18,000 TCR beta sequences at a false discovery rate of 0.05 in a later analysis. Correlated functional status among segregating V segments might reflect linkage disequilibrium, but an unknown experimental factor could not be ruled out. In this cohort, only TCR beta chains were sequenced, and detectable features were limited by the absence of alpha or paired-chain data. V-gene and J-gene trimming of TCR beta chains was associated with a missense DCLRE1C variant in a later genetic analysis, and the association was replicated in an independent cohort. In the study, some 160 TCR beta chains were listed as associated with cytomegalovirus. In vitro tests confirmed that a few of the cytomegalovirus-associated TCR beta chains recognize cytomegalovirus antigens. It was suggested by the authors that the approach could potentially be generalized to other disease states and immunological phenotypes. Several of the top co-occurrence clusters appeared to be linked to parvovirus B19, influenza, CMV and Epstein-Barr virus, according to a later analysis. A later genetic analysis reported fewer N-insertions in productive TCRs among donors in an Asian-associated ancestry cluster than the 666-donor mean. A cluster of highly shared sequence variants was judged likely to represent a technical artifact of the sequencing pipeline.

Per the germline V gene (reference sequence), LNHDA is the CDR1 and SQIVND is the CDR2. Trimming takes 9 bases off V and 7 bases off J; junction bases not matched to a gene: 11. Taken from cysteine to phenylalanine, the CDR3 has 15 residues. Kept here is only the CDR3 DNA, which spans 45 bases and is read in frame from base 1. The cohort comprised under 700 healthy bone marrow donors. Cohort members were all nominally healthy when sampled, although unrecorded immune exposures were likely present. The donor tested CMV seronegative, placing the donor among the 352 seronegative members of the cohort. Each donor provided a peripheral blood sample, and peripheral blood mononuclear cells were used for TCR beta sequencing. Genomic DNA extraction from the blood cell samples was performed with the Qiagen DNeasy Blood Extraction Kit.

The sequencing input was PBMCs. The rearranged chain carries TRBV19 and TRBJ1-6; TRBD1 lines up with 8 middle nucleotides. The origin of this receptor is a woman aged 25 to 39 in good health and CMV-seronegative. The DNA sequence follows: TGTGCCAGGGACAGGGAGAGCAAGAAAAATTCACCCCTCCACTTT. The translation is CARDRESKKNSPLHF.